Presented here are 18 T cell receptor beta chains from one specimen sequenced in a study of radiation and T cells in renal cell carcinoma. The time point here: baseline pretreatment blood. Treatment of the sample: 15 Gy SBRT to primary tumor, nephrectomy 4 weeks later. Sequencing used immunoSEQ multiplex PCR; TCRdb keeps in-frame clones, though not all of them. The sample includes around 140,000 clones, 75% to 90% of them seen just once. Sequenced here: blood, sampled from a patient whose treatment included radiotherapy and nephrectomy. The receptors stem from a woman between 50 and 59 years old with renal cell carcinoma.

This clone was detected many times. V and J are TRBV2 and TRBJ2-7, with a weak D call TRBD2 (5 bases). From germline, CDR1 is SNHLY and CDR2 FYNNEI. V was shortened by 7 bases and J by 2 bases, with 15 bases between the two germline ends. This CDR3 region has 14 residues. The CDR3 sequence is CASNLLRGPYEQYF. The CDR3 DNA sequence: TGTGCCAGCAACCTGCTCCGGGGTCCCTACGAGCAGTACTTC.

The chain couples TRBV25-1 to TRBJ1-2; D is uncertain. This CDR3 is 13 amino acids long. CDR1 and CDR2 from the germline V gene are MGHDK and SYGVNS. Trimming removed 0 bases from V and 7 bases from J, with 9 bases in between. The CDR3, as DNA: TGTGCCAGCAGTGAATATACAGCCACTGGCTACACCTTC. Protein sequence: CASSEYTATGYTF.

The chain recombines TRBV4-3 with TRBJ1-5; the D gene is possibly TRBD1 (6 bases). Trimming stripped 1 base from V and 8 bases from J, with 18 bases between. This CDR3 is built from 16 residues. CDR1 and CDR2 (germline): LGHNA, YSLEER. The CDR3 coding sequence is TGCGCCAGCAGCCAAGCGGCAGGGGCCCTCCCAAAGCCCCAGCATTTT. Encoded protein: CASSQAAGALPKPQHF.

V is TRBV4-1 and J is TRBJ2-5; TRBD2 might be the D (7 bases). Germline V gene data show CDR1 as MGHRA and CDR2 as YSYEKL. This CDR3 has 16 amino acids. V was shortened by 4 bases and J by 4 bases, with 19 bases between the two germline ends. The CDR3, as DNA: TGCGCCAGCAGCCCAGGCTGGCGGGGGCGCGGAGAGACCCAGTACTTC. The encoded protein is CASSPGWRGRGETQYF.

This sequence joins TRBV4-1 and TRBJ1-1, with a weak D call TRBD1 (6 bases). The germline V and J ends were trimmed by 3 bases and 1 base, with 9 bases remaining between them. This CDR3 has 14 amino acids. Germline V gene data show CDR1 as MGHRA and CDR2 as YSYEKL. This CDR3 is CASSHGQSNTEAFF. In DNA, the CDR3 is TGCGCCAGCAGCCACGGACAGTCGAACACTGAAGCTTTCTTT.

The rearrangement links TRBV6-1 to TRBJ1-2, with TRBD1 as a possible D gene (6 bases). The V and J ends lost 7 bases and 4 bases respectively, with 16 bases between them. Germline-derived CDR1 and CDR2 are MNHNS and SASEGT. This CDR3 comprises 14 residues. The CDR3 loop is CASTQGLLTYGYTF. The CDR3 DNA reads TGTGCCAGCACTCAGGGGCTCCTCACCTATGGCTACACCTTC.

The gene calls are TRBV30 and TRBJ2-3; D is undetermined. This CDR3 spans 13 amino acids. Between the trimmed V and J ends, which lost 2 bases and 5 bases, there was a span of 11 bases. Germline values: CDR1 GTSNPN, CDR2 SVGIG (reference sequence). Here the CDR3 DNA reads TGTGCCTGGAGTCCGTCAGTAGGAGATACGCAGTATTTT. Amino acids: CAWSPSVGDTQYF.

This sequence joins TRBV7-2 and TRBJ1-5; no firm D call. CDR3 length equals 15 residues. Germline V gives CDR1 SGHTA, CDR2 FQGNSA. Trimming left V 2 bases short and J 0 bases short, with 8 bases between. The CDR3 bases are TGTGCCAGCAGCTTAAACAGACATAGCAATCAGCCCCAGCATTTT. Amino acids: CASSLNRHSNQPQHF.

The chain links TRBV10-3 to TRBJ1-3; 7 positions agree with TRBD1. Germline V lookup: CDR1 ENHRY, CDR2 SYGVKD. V dropped 10 bases and J dropped 2; count of bases not matched to a gene: 2. This CDR3 spans 12 amino acids. The CDR3: CASTGAGNTIYF. The CDR3 nucleotides read TGTGCCAGTACAGGGGCTGGAAACACCATATATTTT.

The chain carries TRBV5-6 and TRBJ1-5, with D perhaps matching TRBD1 (6 bases). With 4 bases removed from V and 4 bases from J, the gap between germline ends came to 21 bases. Germline V CDR1 and CDR2: SGHDT, YYEEEE. The length of the CDR3 is 17 residues. The DNA for the CDR3 is TGTGCCAGCAGCCCTGCCGGGACACTACCAACAAATCAGCCCCAGCATTTT. Translation: CASSPAGTLPTNQPQHF.

V and J are TRBV5-6 and TRBJ1-2; 7 bases line up with TRBD1. V shed 4 bases, J shed 4 bases, and the junction held 10 bases outside the gene matches. The germline V gene encodes CDR1 SGHDT and CDR2 YYEEEE. The CDR3 consists of 15 residues. The CDR3 nucleotides are TGTGCCAGCAGCGCCAGGGGGACCGGGACCTATGGCTACACCTTC. It specifies CASSARGTGTYGYTF.

The chain combines TRBV29-1 with TRBJ1-3, with no clear D. CDR3 length: 12 amino acids. CDR1 is SQVTM, CDR2 ANQGSEA, per germline. V was pared by 4 bases and J by 0 bases, with 4 bases between. CDR3 loop: CSVAISGNTIYF. CDR3 DNA sequence: TGCAGCGTTGCCATCTCTGGAAACACCATATATTTT. Supplemented by reference TRBV29-1 and TRBJ1-3, the full variable domain reads SAVISQKPSRDICQRGTSLTIQCQVDSQVTMMFWYRQQPGQSLTLIATANQGSEATYESGFVIDKFPISRPNLTFSTLTVSNMSPEDSSIYLCSVAISGNTIYFGEGSWLTVV.

The rearrangement links TRBV9 to TRBJ1-3; D unclear. With 0 bases removed from V and 9 bases from J, the gap between germline ends came to 19 bases. The CDR3 is 16 residues long. CDR1 SGDLS and CDR2 YYNGEE come from the germline V gene. The DNA for the CDR3 is TGTGCCAGCAGCGTAGCTACCGGGCACCCCGGCGGCACCATATATTTT. Its translation: CASSVATGHPGGTIYF.

This clone is a singleton in its sample. The genes are TRBV6-5 and TRBJ2-4; D is unclear. The CDR3 is 14 amino acids. V lost 6 bases and J 3 bases, leaving 12 bases between the germline ends. Germline V gives CDR1 MNHEY, CDR2 SVGAGI. The chain's CDR3 is CASSQGLGKNIQYF. The CDR3 region has the DNA TGTGCCAGCAGCCAAGGGCTCGGCAAAAACATTCAGTACTTC.

The chain couples TRBV4-3 to TRBJ1-2; the D gene is possibly TRBD1 (5 bases). The CDR3 is 15 residues long. Germline CDR1 is LGHNA and CDR2 is YSLEER. V was pared by 3 bases and J by 3 bases, with 14 bases between. CDR3 sequence (DNA): TGCGCCAGCAGCCAGAGCAGGGTAGCGGACTATGGCTACACCTTC. Encoded protein: CASSQSRVADYGYTF.

This sequence joins TRBV5-6 and TRBJ2-5, with D tentatively TRBD1 (6 bases). This CDR3 has 16 amino acids. Germline values: CDR1 SGHDT, CDR2 YYEEEE. V lost 5 bases and J lost 0, with 17 bases in between. CDR3 coding DNA: TGTGCCAGCAGTTCTCAGGGGCGCGGGTACCAAGAGACCCAGTACTTC. It codes for CASSSQGRGYQETQYF.

V is TRBV6-5 and J is TRBJ1-2; 7 bases are shared with TRBD1. The germline CDR1 and CDR2 sequences are MNHEY and SVGAGI. The CDR3 is 13 residues long. Losses at the gene ends were 4 bases for V and 2 bases for J; bases not matched to a gene: 1. The CDR3 region is CASSLGGNYGYTF. CDR3 nucleotides: TGTGCCAGCAGTTTAGGGGGCAACTATGGCTACACCTTC.

The chain uses TRBV7-8 and TRBJ1-1; D is perhaps TRBD1 (5 bases). Trimming removed 5 bases at V and 0 bases at J, with 16 bases between. Germline V gene sequence: CDR1 SGHVS, CDR2 FQNEAQ. The CDR3 runs to 16 residues. The CDR3 sequence is CASSQTWGSMNTEAFF. The CDR3 coding sequence is TGTGCCAGCAGCCAGACATGGGGGTCTATGAACACTGAAGCTTTCTTT.